This T cell receptor (beta chain) was sequenced in a study of cytomegalovirus exposure and HLA in healthy donors. Study information: The approximately 120 validation repertoires were reported in a later analysis to have been generated on the same platform as the roughly 700 first-cohort repertoires.

Clones were read by immunoSEQ multiplex PCR, and TCRdb kept only the in-frame ones, dropping some. The table records 97,000 or so clones, approximately 84% of them present only once. Germline loops: CDR1 MNHEY, CDR2 SVGAGI. Trimming cost V 6 bases and J 6 bases, with 10 bases left between them. There are 12 residues in the CDR3. Study findings and constraints: In vitro work confirmed that three CMV-associated chains recognize CMV antigens. Overall, around 160 TCR beta chains were annotated as cytomegalovirus-associated.

Comment on this clone: What it recognizes is unknown.

From the roughly 110-subject validation cohort, which was separate from the approximately 670-subject first cohort, the donors were drawn. This chain joins TRBV6-5 and TRBJ2-3, with D unresolved. The sequence was obtained from a man between 18 and 29 years old in good health and CMV-seropositive. The sequenced sample was PBMCs. DNA for the CDR3: TGTGCCAGCAGCTCTAACTCCGATACGCAGTATTTT. It codes for CASSSNSDTQYF.